Below are 6 T cell receptor beta chains sequenced from a single sample in a study of human T cells and chemical hapten exposure. The time point is: patch test 1, 2 weeks after DPC sensitization. Specified treatment: therapeutic diphenylcyclopropenone sensitization with weekly scalp DPC. TCRdb passed the RACE reads through MiXCR, listing each CDR3 protein once. Among some 94,000 distinct CDR3 sequences, around an eighth were seen once, and the ten largest hold 2% to 2.5%. Material: whole blood, obtained in connection with sensitization to the hapten diphenylcyclopropenone (DPC). The receptors were sampled from a woman between 40 and 55 years old with alopecia areata. Some clones in this sample may be carry-over from other donors' samples.

Concerning this clonotype itself: A read error is possible here, since a much larger clone lies one base away. V and J are TRBV7-8 and TRBJ2-1; D is undetermined. CDR3 length: 15 amino acids. The germline gives CDR1 SGHVS, CDR2 FQNEAQ. CDR3 DNA: TGTACCAGCAGCTTAAGCTTTCTCTCCTACAATGAGCAGTTCTTC. Translation gives CTSSLSFLSYNEQFF.

This clonotype was seen at least ten times. The rearrangement links TRBV11-2 to TRBJ2-1, with no clear D. Trimming pared 3 bases from V and 8 bases from J, leaving 11 bases between. The length of the CDR3 is 13 residues. Germline CDR1 is SGHAT and CDR2 is FQNNGV. CDR3 bases: TGTGCCAGCAGCTTTTGGTCTGGCGATGAGCAGTTCTTC. Translated, it gives CASSFWSGDEQFF.

This clonotype was recorded many times. The chain employs TRBV2 and TRBJ2-7; 9 bases match TRBD2. Germline CDR1 and CDR2: SNHLY and FYNNEI. The CDR3 covers 15 residues. Trimming cost V 4 bases and J 4 bases; bases outside gene matches: 8. The CDR3 DNA is TGTGCCAGCAGTGCGCGGGAGGGCCCTCGTTACGAGCAGTACTTC. Translation: CASSAREGPRYEQYF.

This chain connects TRBV3-1 to TRBJ2-1; D not resolved. This CDR3 spans 11 amino acids. V was shortened by 4 bases and J by 6 bases, with 4 bases between the two germline ends. Germline assignment: CDR1 LGHDT and CDR2 YNNKEL (reference sequence). The CDR3 spells CASSRFNEQFF. CDR3 DNA sequence: TGTGCCAGCAGCCGATTCAATGAGCAGTTCTTC.

V gene TRBV18 combines with J gene TRBJ1-1, with D unresolved. V was clipped by 4 bases and J by 0 bases, with 18 bases between them. The length of the CDR3 is 17 residues. Per the germline V gene, CDR1 is KGHSH and CDR2 is LQKENI. For the CDR3, the DNA is TGTGCCAGCTCACTTCGACAACCCGATCCTATGAACACTGAAGCTTTCTTT. This translates into CASSLRQPDPMNTEAFF.

Regarding this clonotype: One junction end does not reproduce the germline sequence, and a read error may be involved. The chain couples TRBV11-2 to TRBJ1-1, with TRBD1 matching over 7 bases. CDR3 length equals 14 residues. The germline V gene has CDR1 SGHAT and CDR2 FQNNGV. The CDR3 coding sequence is TGTGCCAGCAGCGTAGACAGGGTGAACACTGAAGCTTTCTTT. Its protein is CASSVDRVNTEAFF.